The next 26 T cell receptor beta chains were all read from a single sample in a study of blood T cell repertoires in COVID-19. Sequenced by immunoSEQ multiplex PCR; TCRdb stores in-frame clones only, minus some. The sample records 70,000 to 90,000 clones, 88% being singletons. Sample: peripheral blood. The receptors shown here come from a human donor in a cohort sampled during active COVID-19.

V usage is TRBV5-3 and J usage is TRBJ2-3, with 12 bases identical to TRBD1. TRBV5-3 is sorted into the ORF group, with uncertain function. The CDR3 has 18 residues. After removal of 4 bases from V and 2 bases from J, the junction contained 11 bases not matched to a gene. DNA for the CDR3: TGTGCCAGAAGCGCCTCGGGACAGGGGGCTCCTGACACAGATACGCAGTATTTT. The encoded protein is CARSASGQGAPDTDTQYF.

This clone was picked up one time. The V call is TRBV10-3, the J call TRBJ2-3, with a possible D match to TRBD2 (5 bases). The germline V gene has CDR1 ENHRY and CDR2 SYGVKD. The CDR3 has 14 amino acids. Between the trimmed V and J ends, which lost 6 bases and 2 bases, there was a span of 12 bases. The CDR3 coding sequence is TGTGCCATCAGCGGCGGGCAGACCACAGATACGCAGTATTTT. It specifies CAISGGQTTDTQYF.

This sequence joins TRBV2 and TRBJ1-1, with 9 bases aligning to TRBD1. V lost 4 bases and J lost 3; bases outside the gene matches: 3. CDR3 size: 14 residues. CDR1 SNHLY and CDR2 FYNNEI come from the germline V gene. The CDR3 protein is CASSGGQGYTEAFF. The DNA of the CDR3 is TGTGCCAGCAGTGGGGGACAGGGTTACACTGAAGCTTTCTTT. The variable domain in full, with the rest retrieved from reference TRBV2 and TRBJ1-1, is EPEVTQTPSHQVTQMGQEVILRCVPISNHLYFYWYRQILGQKVEFLVSFYNNEISEKSEIFDDQFSVERPDGSNFTLKIRSTKLEDSAMYFCASSGGQGYTEAFFGQGTRLTVV.

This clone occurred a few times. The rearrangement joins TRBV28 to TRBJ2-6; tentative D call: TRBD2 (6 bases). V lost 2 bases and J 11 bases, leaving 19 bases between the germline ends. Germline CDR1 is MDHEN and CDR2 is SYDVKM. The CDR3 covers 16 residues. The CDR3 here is CASSLLPDPKRDVLTF. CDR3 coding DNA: TGTGCCAGCAGTTTACTTCCGGACCCGAAGCGGGACGTCCTGACTTTC.

In DNA, the CDR3 is TGTGCCAGCAGTTACGTGACGCTAGGAGAGACCCAGTACTTC. As protein: CASSYVTLGETQYF. The chain joins TRBV6-2 or TRBV6-3 to TRBJ2-5; D uncertain. V lost 2 bases and J 4 bases, leaving 11 bases between the germline ends. The germline V gene has CDR1 MNHEY and CDR2 SVGEGT. This CDR3 is built from 14 residues.

The CDR3, as DNA: TGTGCCAGCAGCTTCGACAGCCAAGAGACCCAGTACTTC. Protein product: CASSFDSQETQYF. The chain combines TRBV7-8 with TRBJ2-5, with a possible D match to TRBD1 (5 bases). The CDR3 length is 13 residues. The V gene lost 3 bases and the J gene lost 1 base, with 6 bases spanning the gap. The germline V gene has CDR1 SGHVS and CDR2 FQNEAQ.

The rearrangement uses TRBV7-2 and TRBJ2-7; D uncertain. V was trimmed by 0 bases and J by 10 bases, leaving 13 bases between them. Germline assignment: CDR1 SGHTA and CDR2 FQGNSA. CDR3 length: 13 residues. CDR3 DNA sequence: TGTGCCAGCAGCTTAGCGCGGTATAGTCATCAGTACTTC. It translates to CASSLARYSHQYF.

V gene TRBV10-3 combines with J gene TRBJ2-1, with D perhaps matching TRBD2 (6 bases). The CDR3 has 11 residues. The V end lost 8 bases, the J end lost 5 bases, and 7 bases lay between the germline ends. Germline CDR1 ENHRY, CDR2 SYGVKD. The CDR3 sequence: CAIGGNNEQFF. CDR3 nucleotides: TGTGCCATCGGAGGGAACAATGAGCAGTTCTTC.

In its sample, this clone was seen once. The CDR3 sequence: CASSRDGTGTYNEQFF. CDR3 sequence (DNA): TGTGCCAGTAGTAGGGACGGGACAGGGACTTACAATGAGCAGTTCTTC. This sequence joins TRBV19 and TRBJ2-1, with 9 bases lining up with TRBD1. The CDR3 spans 16 residues. Germline V lookup: CDR1 LNHDA, CDR2 SQIVND (reference sequence). Trimming cost V 4 bases and J 4 bases; bases outside gene matches: 8.

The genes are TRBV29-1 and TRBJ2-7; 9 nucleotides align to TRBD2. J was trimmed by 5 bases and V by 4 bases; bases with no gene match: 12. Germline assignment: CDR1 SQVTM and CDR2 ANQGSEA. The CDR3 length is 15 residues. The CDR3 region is CSVGSLAGINHEQYF. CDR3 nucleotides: TGCAGCGTTGGAAGCCTAGCGGGGATTAACCACGAGCAGTACTTC.

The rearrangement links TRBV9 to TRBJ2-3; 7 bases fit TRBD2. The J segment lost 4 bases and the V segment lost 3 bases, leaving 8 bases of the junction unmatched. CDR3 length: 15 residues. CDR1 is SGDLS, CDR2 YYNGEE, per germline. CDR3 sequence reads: CASSEVASGADTQYF. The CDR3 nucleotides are TGTGCCAGCAGCGAGGTGGCTAGCGGAGCAGATACGCAGTATTTT.

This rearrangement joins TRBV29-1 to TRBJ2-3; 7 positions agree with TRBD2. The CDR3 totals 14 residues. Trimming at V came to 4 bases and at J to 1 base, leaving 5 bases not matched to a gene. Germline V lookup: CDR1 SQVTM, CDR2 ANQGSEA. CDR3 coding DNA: TGCAGCGTTGGAGAAGCGGGACGCACAGATACGCAGTATTTT. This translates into CSVGEAGRTDTQYF.

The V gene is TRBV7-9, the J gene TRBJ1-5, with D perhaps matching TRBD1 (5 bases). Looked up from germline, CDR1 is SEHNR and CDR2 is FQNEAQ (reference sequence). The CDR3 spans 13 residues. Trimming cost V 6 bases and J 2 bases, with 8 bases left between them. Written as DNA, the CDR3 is TGTGCCAGCAGTCCACAGGGCAATCAGCCCCAGCATTTT. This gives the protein CASSPQGNQPQHF.

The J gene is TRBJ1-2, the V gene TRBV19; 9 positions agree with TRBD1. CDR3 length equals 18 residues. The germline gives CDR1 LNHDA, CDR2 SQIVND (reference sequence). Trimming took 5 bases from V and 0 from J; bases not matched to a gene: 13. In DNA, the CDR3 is TGTGCCAGTAGTGCCCTCAAGGGACAGGGAAAAGCTAACTATGGCTACACCTTC. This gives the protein CASSALKGQGKANYGYTF.

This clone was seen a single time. CDR3 loop: CASSLSPGQGLKPQHF. The CDR3 DNA reads TGTGCCAGCAGCTTATCTCCGGGACAGGGATTAAAGCCCCAGCATTTT. The chain employs TRBV7-2 and TRBJ1-5; 9 bases map to TRBD1. CDR3 length: 16 amino acids. CDR1 is SGHTA and CDR2 is FQGNSA in the germline V gene. V was clipped by 2 bases and J by 8 bases; unmatched bases: 10.

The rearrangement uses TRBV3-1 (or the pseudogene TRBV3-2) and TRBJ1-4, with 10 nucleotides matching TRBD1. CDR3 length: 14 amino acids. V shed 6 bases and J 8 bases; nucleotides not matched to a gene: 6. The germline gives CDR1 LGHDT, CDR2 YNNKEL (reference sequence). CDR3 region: CASSRQGAGEKLFF. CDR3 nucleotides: TGTGCCAGCAGTCGACAGGGGGCAGGGGAAAAACTGTTTTTT.

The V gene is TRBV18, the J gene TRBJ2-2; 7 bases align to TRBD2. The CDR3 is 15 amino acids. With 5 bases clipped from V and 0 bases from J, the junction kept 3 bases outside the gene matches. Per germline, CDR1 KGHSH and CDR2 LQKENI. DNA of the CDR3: TGTGCCAGCTCAATCACTAGCGCGAACACCGGGGAGCTGTTTTTT. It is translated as CASSITSANTGELFF.

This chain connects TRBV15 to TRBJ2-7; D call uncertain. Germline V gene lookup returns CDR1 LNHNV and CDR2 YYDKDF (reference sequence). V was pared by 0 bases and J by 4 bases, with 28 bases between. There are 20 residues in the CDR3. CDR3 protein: CATSRDLFLGQVVAKYEQYF. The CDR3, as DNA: TGTGCCACCAGCAGAGATCTCTTCTTAGGTCAGGTAGTTGCGAAATACGAGCAGTACTTC.

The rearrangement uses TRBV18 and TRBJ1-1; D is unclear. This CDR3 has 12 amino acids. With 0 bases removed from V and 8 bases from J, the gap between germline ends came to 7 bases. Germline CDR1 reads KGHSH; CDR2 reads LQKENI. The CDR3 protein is CASSPPSREAFF. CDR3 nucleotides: TGTGCCAGCTCACCACCCTCCCGGGAAGCTTTCTTT.

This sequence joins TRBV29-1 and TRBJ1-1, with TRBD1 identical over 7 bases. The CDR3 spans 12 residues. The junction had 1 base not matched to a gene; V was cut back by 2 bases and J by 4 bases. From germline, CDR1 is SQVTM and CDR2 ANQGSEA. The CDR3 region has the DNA TGCAGCGTTGAACCAGGGGGCACTGAAGCTTTCTTT. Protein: CSVEPGGTEAFF.

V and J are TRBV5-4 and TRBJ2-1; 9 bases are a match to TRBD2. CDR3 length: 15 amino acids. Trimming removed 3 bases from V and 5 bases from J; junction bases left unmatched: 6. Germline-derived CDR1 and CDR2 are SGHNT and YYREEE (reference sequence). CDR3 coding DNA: TGTGCCAGCAGCTGGATAGCGGGAGTCGACAATGAGCAGTTCTTC. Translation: CASSWIAGVDNEQFF.

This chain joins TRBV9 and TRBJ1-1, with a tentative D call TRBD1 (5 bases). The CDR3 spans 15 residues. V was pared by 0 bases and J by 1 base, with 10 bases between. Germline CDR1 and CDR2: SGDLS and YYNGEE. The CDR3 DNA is TGTGCCAGCAGCGTAGGAGGACATCAGAACACTGAAGCTTTCTTT. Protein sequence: CASSVGGHQNTEAFF. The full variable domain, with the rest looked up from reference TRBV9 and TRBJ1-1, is DSGVTQTPKHLITATGQRVTLRCSPRSGDLSVYWYQQSLDQGLQFLIQYYNGEERAKGNILERFSAQQFPDLHSELNLSSLELGDSALYFCASSVGGHQNTEAFFGQGTRLTVV.

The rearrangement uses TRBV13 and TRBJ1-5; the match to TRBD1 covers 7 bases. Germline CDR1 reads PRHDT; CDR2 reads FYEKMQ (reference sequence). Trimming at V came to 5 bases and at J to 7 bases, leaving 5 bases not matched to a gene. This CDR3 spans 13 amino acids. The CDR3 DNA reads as TGTGCCAGCAGCCTCGACAGGGACCAGCCCCAGCATTTT. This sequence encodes CASSLDRDQPQHF.

Here the CDR3 reads CASSYGDTEAFF. As DNA, the CDR3 is TGTGCCAGCAGTTACGGAGACACTGAAGCTTTCTTT. This chain joins TRBV6-5 and TRBJ1-1; no firm D call. Germline lookup yields CDR1 MNHEY and CDR2 SVGAGI. V shed 2 bases and J shed 3 bases, with 4 bases lying between them. CDR3 size: 12 residues.

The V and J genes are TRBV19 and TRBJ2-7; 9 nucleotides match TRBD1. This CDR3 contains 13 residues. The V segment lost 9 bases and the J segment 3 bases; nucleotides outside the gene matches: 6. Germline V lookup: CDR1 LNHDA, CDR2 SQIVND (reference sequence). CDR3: CASTGGSLYEQYF. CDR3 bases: TGTGCCAGCACAGGGGGCTCTCTCTACGAGCAGTACTTC. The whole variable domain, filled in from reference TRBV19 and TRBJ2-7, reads DGGITQSPKYLFRKEGQNVTLSCEQNLNHDAMYWYRQDPGQGLRLIYYSQIVNDFQKGDIAEGYSVSREKKESFPLTVTSAQKNPTAFYLCASTGGSLYEQYFGPGTRLTVT.

The CDR3 here is CATSDGTGFTEAFF. CDR3 DNA: TGTGCCACCAGTGATGGGACAGGGTTCACTGAAGCTTTCTTT. V is TRBV24-1 and J is TRBJ1-1; 9 nucleotides line up with TRBD1. CDR3 length: 14 amino acids. With V trimmed by 3 bases and J by 4 bases, 2 bases remained unmatched. Germline V gives CDR1 KGHDR, CDR2 SFDVKD.